This T cell receptor beta chain was recorded in a study of CD8 T cells in Susac syndrome. High-throughput TCR beta sequencing covered peripheral CD8+ and CD4+ T cells. The CDR3 covers 13 residues. Trimming stripped 2 bases from V and 5 bases from J, with 9 bases between. Germline V gene lookup returns CDR1 MNHNY and CDR2 SVGAGI (reference sequence). For this clonotype: Its cognate antigen is unknown.

Study-level findings and limits: The study conceded that relatively few individuals underwent its TCR sequencing and HLA analysis.

About 0.45 to 1 ug RNA was reverse transcribed with random hexamers. It was immunoSEQ multiplex PCR that amplified TCR beta CDR3 across 54 Vbeta and 13 Jbeta. TCRdb reprocessed the immunoSEQ multiplex PCR reads with MiXCR, giving one entry per CDR3 protein. Among 250,000 to 300,000 distinct CDR3 sequences listed, roughly 90% were seen once. Sequencing used CD8+ T cells from PBMCs. The source is a human donor with multiple sclerosis. This chain connects TRBV6-6 to TRBJ1-2; no definite D call. The DNA for the CDR3 is TGTGCCAGCAGTTACGTCCCAGGATATGGCTACACCTTC. Translation: CASSYVPGYGYTF.